This is a list of T cell receptor beta chains from one sample in a study of identical twins. TCRdb fed the 5' RACE reads into MiXCR, producing one record per CDR3 protein. Here the sample spans 550,000 to 700,000 distinct CDR3 sequences, 20% to 25% being singletons. The data also belong to a second study, concerning T cells expressing NK-cell markers.

The sequencing input was PBMCs. The receptor set was obtained from a woman aged 18-30 years in good health. CDR3s include the opening cysteine and the closing phenylalanine or tryptophan. The D gene is left open where the match is weak. For some rows the clone size is stated as once, few or many, or as a class when expanded; others skip it.

J gene | clone size | D gene | V gene | CDR3 protein | CDR3 DNA
TRBJ1-2 | few | - | TRBV6-1 | CASSESRGRDYGYTF | TGTGCCAGCAGTGAGAGCAGGGGACGGGACTATGGCTACACCTTC
TRBJ1-1 | - | TRBD1 | TRBV12-3/TRBV12-4 | CASRRQGTRPNTEAFF | TGTGCCAGCAGGCGACAGGGGACTAGACCGAACACTGAAGCTTTCTTT
TRBJ2-1 | many | - | TRBV7-2 | CASSLAGQYEQFF | TGTGCCAGCAGCTTAGCCGGACAGTATGAGCAGTTCTTC
TRBJ2-5 | many | TRBD1 | TRBV5-1 | CASSGGTGGYQETQYF | TGCGCCAGCAGCGGAGGGACAGGGGGGTACCAAGAGACCCAGTACTTC
TRBJ2-3 | few | - | TRBV6-5 | CASSDTQYF | TGTGCCAGCAGCGATACGCAGTATTTT
TRBJ1-2 | once | - | TRBV12-3/TRBV12-4 | CASRPGELNYGYTF | TGTGCCAGCAGACCAGGGGAGCTGAACTATGGCTACACCTTC
TRBJ2-3 | many | - | TRBV12-3/TRBV12-4 | CASSWPEGAADTQYF | TGTGCCAGCAGTTGGCCGGAGGGGGCCGCAGATACGCAGTATTTT
TRBJ1-1 | many | - | TRBV5-1 | CASSLAGISLNTEAFF | TGCGCCAGCAGCTTGGCCGGTATATCCCTGAACACTGAAGCTTTCTTT
TRBJ1-4 | few | - | TRBV7-9 | CASTGRSYEKLFF | TGTGCCAGCACTGGCAGGAGCTATGAAAAACTGTTTTTT
TRBJ1-1 | - | TRBD1 | TRBV20-1 | CSAPGQGPATEAFF | TGCAGTGCTCCTGGACAGGGGCCAGCCACTGAAGCTTTCTTT
TRBJ1-5 | - | TRBD1 | TRBV20-1 | CSARYGTGVGDQPQHF | TGCAGTGCTAGATACGGGACAGGGGTAGGGGATCAGCCCCAGCATTTT
TRBJ2-2 | - | - | TRBV12-3/TRBV12-4 | CASSLLQGGWAGELFF | TGTGCCAGCAGTTTGCTGCAGGGAGGATGGGCCGGGGAGCTGTTTTTT
TRBJ1-1 | - | - | TRBV9 | CASSDRPLNTEAFF | TGTGCCAGCAGCGACCGACCGTTGAACACTGAAGCTTTCTTT
TRBJ2-2 | few | TRBD2 | TRBV5-6 | CASSLYSGDLGGELFF | TGTGCCAGCAGCTTGTACAGCGGGGACCTCGGGGGGGAGCTGTTTTTT
TRBJ1-5 | few | - | TRBV12-3/TRBV12-4 | CASSPGWGARGNQPQHF | TGTGCCAGCAGTCCCGGGTGGGGGGCGCGGGGAAATCAGCCCCAGCATTTT
TRBJ2-7 | many | TRBD1 | TRBV20-1 | CSARQGVTYEQYF | TGCAGTGCTAGGCAGGGGGTTACCTACGAGCAGTACTTC
TRBJ2-5 | - | - | TRBV24-1 | CATSDRIQETQYF | TGTGCCACCTCGGACAGAATTCAAGAGACCCAGTACTTC
TRBJ2-3 | few | - | TRBV5-6 | CASSGPISTDTQYF | TGTGCCAGCAGCGGACCAATAAGCACAGATACGCAGTATTTT
TRBJ2-7 | - | TRBD2 | TRBV2 | CASSWASGVFTYEQYF | TGTGCCAGCAGCTGGGCTAGCGGGGTCTTTACCTACGAGCAGTACTTC
TRBJ1-1 | many | - | TRBV2 | CASSEAGTPNTEAFF | TGTGCCAGCAGTGAAGCTGGGACGCCAAACACTGAAGCTTTCTTT
TRBJ2-1 | few | TRBD2 | TRBV20-1 | CSASTGDRLAGVNNEQFF | TGCAGTGCCTCGACGGGAGACAGACTAGCGGGGGTTAACAATGAGCAGTTCTTC
TRBJ2-7 | few | TRBD2 | TRBV3-1 | CASSQPQGSGGYYEQYF | TGTGCCAGCAGCCAACCCCAGGGTAGCGGGGGGTACTACGAGCAGTACTTC
TRBJ2-1 | - | TRBD2 | TRBV7-3 | CASSLYGGVYNEQFF | TGTGCCAGCAGCTTATACGGGGGGGTATACAATGAGCAGTTCTTC
TRBJ1-1 | - | TRBD1 | TRBV6-5 | CASSPGQVNTEAFF | TGTGCCAGCAGTCCTGGACAGGTGAACACTGAAGCTTTCTTT
TRBJ2-3 | - | - | TRBV20-1 | CSALTHPDTQYF | TGCAGTGCCCTGACCCACCCAGATACGCAGTATTTT
TRBJ2-7 | few | - | TRBV30 | CASGVPLSYEQYF | TGTGCCTCCGGGGTGCCCCTTTCCTACGAGCAGTACTTC
TRBJ1-1 | - | - | TRBV7-9 | CASSLLAGSNTEAFF | TGTGCCAGCAGCCTCTTGGCGGGGTCGAACACTGAAGCTTTCTTT
TRBJ2-7 | - | - | TRBV21-1 | CASSKIIGEQYF | TGTGCCAGCAGCAAAATAATCGGCGAGCAGTACTTC
TRBJ2-1 | few | - | TRBV6-1 | CAASLGGSYNEQFF | TGTGCCGCCTCGCTCGGTGGCTCCTACAATGAGCAGTTCTTC
TRBJ1-4 | - | - | TRBV27 | CASSPPGEKLFF | TGTGCCAGCAGTCCTCCGGGCGAAAAACTGTTTTTT
TRBJ2-7 | few | TRBD2 | TRBV9 | CASSVEGRAGHEQYF | TGTGCCAGCAGCGTAGAGGGGAGGGCCGGCCACGAGCAGTACTTC
TRBJ2-5 | few | - | TRBV21-1 | CASSKERAQETQYF | TGTGCCAGCAGCAAGGAGAGGGCCCAAGAGACCCAGTACTTC
TRBJ2-3 | - | - | TRBV5-1 | CASSYSVGVSTDTQYF | TGCGCCAGCAGCTATAGCGTGGGGGTGAGCACAGATACGCAGTATTTT
TRBJ2-1 | - | - | TRBV12-3/TRBV12-4 | CASSSPRGKGSSYNEQFF | TGTGCCAGCAGTTCTCCCAGAGGGAAGGGATCCTCCTACAATGAGCAGTTCTTC
TRBJ2-1 | few | - | TRBV14 | CASSQGEAEYNEQFF | TGTGCCAGCAGCCAGGGAGAGGCTGAGTACAATGAGCAGTTCTTC
TRBJ2-1 | few | TRBD2 | TRBV20-1 | CSAGEREGYNEQFF | TGCAGTGCGGGGGAGCGGGAGGGTTACAATGAGCAGTTCTTC
TRBJ2-3 | - | - | TRBV11-2 | CASSRDGRTDTQYF | TGTGCCAGCAGCCGTGACGGACGCACAGATACGCAGTATTTT
TRBJ2-1 | - | TRBD2 | TRBV20-1 | CSARLTSGTVGEQFF | TGCAGTGCTAGACTGACTAGCGGGACGGTAGGAGAGCAGTTCTTC
TRBJ2-7 | - | TRBD2 | TRBV20-1 | CSAAALAGASYEQYF | TGCAGTGCGGCGGCCCTAGCGGGAGCCTCCTACGAGCAGTACTTC
TRBJ1-6 | few | - | TRBV2 | CASNQRGRFNSPLHF | TGTGCCAGCAACCAACGCGGGAGGTTTAATTCACCCCTCCACTTT